The 27 T cell receptor beta chains given below trace back to one sample, sequenced in a study of T cell clonotyping in hematopoietic cell transplantation. Method: immunoSEQ multiplex PCR; TCRdb's copy keeps in-frame clones and lacks some. This sample has 6,000 or so clones, with 32% found just once. Sequences were derived from peripheral blood mononuclear cells, sampled 30 days after allogeneic stem cell transplant. These receptors came from a female patient aged 50-59 years who had an allogeneic stem cell transplant from an unrelated donor, so the T cells may come from the graft donor. Some clones in this sample may be carry-over from other donors' samples.

V gene TRBV30 combines with J gene TRBJ1-5; the D gene is possibly TRBD1 (5 bases). Germline lookup yields CDR1 GTSNPN and CDR2 SVGIG (reference sequence). V lost 2 bases and J 6 bases, leaving 17 bases between the germline ends. The CDR3 spans 15 residues. As DNA, the CDR3 is TGTGCCTGGAGTATCGAAGGAGGGGAGACTCAGCCCCAGCATTTT. Protein product: CAWSIEGGETQPQHF.

The genes are TRBV30 and TRBJ2-7, with D hard to call. CDR1 GTSNPN and CDR2 SVGIG come from the germline V gene (reference sequence). The CDR3 covers 12 residues. Trimming shortened V by 3 bases and J by 0 bases, and 6 bases separated the two germline ends. CDR3 residues: CAWSALSYEQYF. The CDR3 DNA sequence: TGTGCCTGGAGCGCTCTCTCCTACGAGCAGTACTTC.

Only a few counts were recorded for this clone. The chain links TRBV9 to TRBJ2-3, with a tentative D call TRBD1 (5 bases). Trimming took 0 bases from V and 0 from J, leaving 11 bases between them. The germline V gene has CDR1 SGDLS and CDR2 YYNGEE. The CDR3 is 16 residues long. CDR3 loop: CASSVEGHPSTDTQYF. The DNA for the CDR3 is TGTGCCAGCAGCGTAGAAGGACACCCTAGCACAGATACGCAGTATTTT.

V and J are TRBV7-6 and TRBJ1-6; D uncertain. Germline V gene lookup returns CDR1 SGHVS and CDR2 FNYEAQ. The CDR3 is 15 residues long. Trimming stripped 4 bases from V and 1 base from J, with 8 bases between. CDR3 region: CASSSEGSYNSPLHF. The CDR3 coding sequence is TGTGCCAGCAGCTCCGAGGGATCCTATAATTCACCCCTCCACTTT.

V gene TRBV13 combines with J gene TRBJ1-1; D is unresolved. CDR3 size: 14 residues. In germline, CDR1 is PRHDT, CDR2 FYEKMQ (reference sequence). V was pared by 10 bases and J by 1 base, with 16 bases between. CDR3 sequence reads: CATREAGANTEAFF. CDR3 DNA sequence: TGTGCCACCCGCGAAGCGGGAGCGAACACTGAAGCTTTCTTT.

Only a few counts were recorded for this clone. The chain links TRBV29-1 to TRBJ2-7; tentatively, D is TRBD1 (5 bases). Trimming removed 7 bases at V and 1 base at J, with 14 bases between. The germline V gene encodes CDR1 SQVTM and CDR2 ANQGSEA. The CDR3 consists of 13 residues. The CDR3 DNA is TGCAGCGGAGTCGGACACGGATCCTACGAGCAGTACTTC. This sequence encodes CSGVGHGSYEQYF.

With regard to this clone: Relative to the germline gene, one junction end is altered; a read error may explain this. The chain has TRBV30 and TRBJ1-2; D gene uncertain. Looked up from germline, CDR1 is GTSNPN and CDR2 is SVGIG (reference sequence). The CDR3 extends over 13 amino acids. CDR3 sequence (DNA): TGTGCCCGGAGACGGATTCCCAACTATGGCTACACCTTC. Translated, it gives CARRRIPNYGYTF.

Only a few counts were recorded for this clone. This sequence joins TRBV28 and TRBJ2-7, with 10 bases that match TRBD1. CDR3 size: 15 residues. Trimming at V came to 2 bases and at J to 6 bases, leaving 7 bases not matched to a gene. Germline CDR1 is MDHEN and CDR2 is SYDVKM. CDR3 bases: TGTGCCAGCAGTTTAGGGGGACAGGGGTTCCGCGAGCAGTACTTC. Its translation is CASSLGGQGFREQYF.

The chain joins TRBV6-5 to TRBJ2-7, with unresolved D. With 4 bases removed from V and 3 bases from J, the gap between germline ends came to 13 bases. CDR3 length: 14 residues. Germline V gene sequence: CDR1 MNHEY, CDR2 SVGAGI. CDR3 in amino acids: CASSSPDGVYEQYF. CDR3 sequence (DNA): TGTGCCAGCAGTTCCCCGGACGGAGTCTACGAGCAGTACTTC.

This clone was counted a few times. This rearrangement joins TRBV6-5 to TRBJ1-5; no definite D call. CDR1 is MNHEY and CDR2 is SVGAGI in the germline V gene. This CDR3 has 10 amino acids. Trimming shortened V by 8 bases and J by 6 bases, and 5 bases separated the two germline ends. In DNA form, the CDR3 reads TGTGCCAGCGGCCGTCAGCCCCAGCATTTT. Residues: CASGRQPQHF.

The chain has TRBV30 and TRBJ1-2; D gene ambiguous. The CDR3 contains 13 residues. Germline V gene sequence: CDR1 GTSNPN, CDR2 SVGIG (reference sequence). Trimming cost V 0 bases and J 6 bases, with 11 bases left between them. The CDR3 nucleotides are TGTGCCTGGAGTGTGAGTCGAAGGGATGGCTACACCTTC. Its translation is CAWSVSRRDGYTF.

This clone was counted a few times. The genes are TRBV7-2 and TRBJ1-1, with D tentatively TRBD1 (5 bases). V shed 5 bases and J shed 5 bases, with 9 bases lying between them. CDR1 is SGHTA and CDR2 is FQGNSA in the germline V gene. The CDR3 has 12 amino acids. This chain's CDR3 is CASSRGRTEAFF. In nucleotides, the CDR3 is TGTGCCAGCAGCCGGGGACGAACTGAAGCTTTCTTT. The full variable domain, rest sourced from reference TRBV7-2 and TRBJ1-1, is GAGVSQSPSNKVTEKGKDVELRCDPISGHTALYWYRQSLGQGLEFLIYFQGNSAPDKSGLPSDRFSAERTGGSVSTLTIQRTQQEDSAVYLCASSRGRTEAFFGQGTRLTVV.

The gene calls are TRBV11-2 and TRBJ1-6; D unresolved. The V and J ends lost 5 bases and 6 bases respectively, with 17 bases between them. The CDR3 contains 16 residues. CDR1 and CDR2 from the germline V gene are SGHAT and FQNNGV. The CDR3 region has the DNA TGTGCCAGCAGCCGAAAATTCAGCGATCTTAATTCACCCCTCCACTTT. Translated, it gives CASSRKFSDLNSPLHF. The variable domain in full, completed from reference TRBV11-2 and TRBJ1-6, reads EAGVAQSPRYKIIEKRQSVAFWCNPISGHATLYWYQQILGQGPKLLIQFQNNGVVDDSQLPKDRFSAERLKGVDSTLKIQPAKLEDSAVYLCASSRKFSDLNSPLHFGNGTRLTVT.

A single count supports this clone. V usage is TRBV5-6 and J usage is TRBJ2-2, with 7 bases that match TRBD1. V lost 5 bases and J lost 1; bases outside the gene matches: 5. Per germline, CDR1 SGHDT and CDR2 YYEEEE. The CDR3 covers 15 residues. The CDR3 reads CASRPRQGNTGELFF. The CDR3 DNA sequence: TGTGCCAGCAGACCAAGACAGGGGAACACCGGGGAGCTGTTTTTT.

The V gene is TRBV28, the J gene TRBJ2-7, with TRBD1 matching 10 bases. V lost 4 bases, J lost 8 bases, and 11 bases stayed unmatched. Looked up from germline, CDR1 is MDHEN and CDR2 is SYDVKM. The CDR3 spans 15 residues. The CDR3 is CASSSRGTGDIQQYF. CDR3 coding DNA: TGTGCCAGCAGTTCCCGCGGGACAGGGGACATCCAGCAGTACTTC.

The genes are TRBV20-1 and TRBJ2-7; D gene ambiguous. The length of the CDR3 is 11 residues. V was trimmed by 5 bases and J by 0 bases, leaving 5 bases between them. Germline V gene lookup returns CDR1 DFQATT and CDR2 SNEGSKA (reference sequence). CDR3 in amino acids: CSASFSYEQYF. The CDR3 DNA follows: TGCAGTGCTTCATTCTCCTACGAGCAGTACTTC.

This clone qualifies as large. This chain uses TRBV13 with TRBJ2-3; the match to TRBD2 covers 12 bases. This CDR3 has 16 amino acids. Germline-derived CDR1 and CDR2 are PRHDT and FYEKMQ (reference sequence). After removal of 4 bases from V and 2 bases from J, the junction contained 4 bases not matched to a gene. Here the CDR3 reads CASSSSSGGATDTQYF. The CDR3 DNA follows: TGTGCCAGCAGCTCGTCTAGCGGGGGGGCCACAGATACGCAGTATTTT.

This clone has a handful of counts. The chain carries TRBV30 and TRBJ1-6; D gene uncertain. Trimming took 2 bases from V and 10 from J, leaving 9 bases between them. This CDR3 contains 12 residues. Germline values: CDR1 GTSNPN, CDR2 SVGIG (reference sequence). CDR3 in DNA: TGTGCCTGGAGTATGGAGGTATCACCCCTCCACTTT. Amino acid sequence: CAWSMEVSPLHF.

By its share, this clone is medium-sized. This chain uses TRBV4-2 with TRBJ2-7; D unclear. This CDR3 spans 14 amino acids. V shed 0 bases and J shed 2 bases, with 8 bases lying between them. The germline V gene has CDR1 LGHNA and CDR2 YNFKEQ. The CDR3 here is CASSQEYGPYEQYF. CDR3 DNA: TGTGCCAGCAGCCAAGAGTACGGGCCCTACGAGCAGTACTTC.

The J gene is TRBJ2-7, the V gene TRBV28; D is uncertain. This CDR3 has 11 residues. Germline V lookup: CDR1 MDHEN, CDR2 SYDVKM. The V and J ends lost 3 bases and 5 bases respectively, with 5 bases between them. CDR3 sequence reads: CASSFAHEQYF. CDR3 nucleotide sequence: TGTGCCAGCAGTTTCGCCCACGAGCAGTACTTC.

The rearrangement uses TRBV30 and TRBJ2-7; perhaps TRBD1 as D (6 bases). Trimming removed 3 bases from V and 3 bases from J, with 9 bases in between. The CDR3 runs to 12 residues. Germline-derived CDR1 and CDR2 are GTSNPN and SVGIG (reference sequence). The CDR3 region is CAWSPDSYEQYF. The CDR3, as DNA: TGTGCCTGGAGCCCGGACAGCTACGAGCAGTACTTC.

This clone has a handful of counts. The chain is built from TRBV7-3 and TRBJ1-1; no reliable D call. The CDR3 spans 13 residues. Trimming pared 1 base from V and 5 bases from J, leaving 8 bases between. Germline V gene sequence: CDR1 SGHTA, CDR2 FQGTGA. The CDR3 reads CASSLMAGTEAFF. The CDR3 region has the DNA TGTGCCAGCAGCTTAATGGCCGGGACTGAAGCTTTCTTT.

This clone was found a few times. V is TRBV28 and J is TRBJ2-5, with TRBD1 as a possible D gene (6 bases). The DNA end lines up better with TRBJ2-7; the J call may be wrong. CDR1 is MDHEN and CDR2 is SYDVKM in the germline V gene. The CDR3 length is 13 residues. The CDR3 protein is CASRPGQSYEQYF. The CDR3 nucleotides read TGTGCCAGCAGGCCGGGACAATCCTACGAGCAGTACTTC.

V and J are TRBV6-5 and TRBJ2-7, with a weak D call TRBD1 (6 bases). Trimming removed 7 bases at V and 3 bases at J, with 13 bases between. CDR1 and CDR2 (germline): MNHEY, SVGAGI. The length of the CDR3 is 13 residues. CDR3 sequence reads: CASTPGTHYEQYF. CDR3 bases: TGTGCCAGCACCCCCGGGACACACTACGAGCAGTACTTC.

The chain carries TRBV6-5 and TRBJ1-2; D is unresolved. The CDR3 covers 15 residues. The V end lost 7 bases, the J end lost 5 bases, and 20 bases lay between the germline ends. Germline V gene lookup returns CDR1 MNHEY and CDR2 SVGAGI. This chain's CDR3 is CASTLSSAAPYGYTF. CDR3 DNA sequence: TGTGCCAGCACCCTAAGCTCTGCAGCTCCTTATGGCTACACCTTC.

This chain links TRBV30 with TRBJ1-2; maybe TRBD1 (5 bases). The germline V and J ends were trimmed by 4 bases and 6 bases, with 18 bases remaining between them. CDR3 size: 14 residues. Germline V CDR1 and CDR2: GTSNPN, SVGIG (reference sequence). The CDR3 loop is CAWTMPGLGNGYTF. The CDR3 DNA reads as TGTGCCTGGACCATGCCGGGGCTCGGGAATGGCTACACCTTC.

This clone came up a few times. The chain employs TRBV30 and TRBJ1-5; D gene uncertain. The CDR3 is 13 residues long. The V gene lost 7 bases and the J gene lost 0 bases, with 10 bases spanning the gap. Germline V gene lookup returns CDR1 GTSNPN and CDR2 SVGIG (reference sequence). The CDR3 DNA is TGTGCCTTACTATGGTATAGCAATCAGCCCCAGCATTTT. This translates into CALLWYSNQPQHF.